This passage covers 14 T cell receptor beta chains from one sample sequenced in a study of OX40 agonist ivuxolimab in advanced cancers. The method was immunoSEQ multiplex PCR; TCRdb's version includes in-frame clones alone and lacks a portion of them. The data show about 36,000 clones, 60% to 80% seen once. The material sequenced was CD4+ or CD8+ T cells sorted from blood, taken in a trial of the OX40 agonist ivuxolimab. The receptors derive from an adult with an advanced solid tumor such as melanoma, head and neck, liver or kidney cancer.

The CDR3 loop is CATSRERPSRKNNEQFF. Written as DNA, the CDR3 is TGTGCCACCAGCAGAGAACGTCCCTCTAGAAAAAACAATGAGCAGTTCTTC. The chain uses TRBV15 and TRBJ2-1; D gene unclear. V was shortened by 0 bases and J by 5 bases, with 17 bases between the two germline ends. Germline V CDR1 and CDR2: LNHNV, YYDKDF (reference sequence). The CDR3 loop spans 17 amino acids.

This rearrangement joins TRBV28 to TRBJ2-5; 9 bases are shared with TRBD2. The germline CDR1 and CDR2 sequences are MDHEN and SYDVKM. This CDR3 has 16 residues. V shed 6 bases and J 0 bases; nucleotides not matched to a gene: 8. The CDR3 region has the DNA TGTGCCAGCAGCCTGCTAGCGGGGTCGTACCAAGAGACCCAGTACTTC. This encodes CASSLLAGSYQETQYF.

This clone has just a few counts. Distinct nucleotide sequences in the sample also encode this CDR3. V gene TRBV19 combines with J gene TRBJ2-7; either TRBD1 or TRBD2 may fit D (5 bases each). CDR1 is LNHDA and CDR2 is SQIVND in the germline V gene (reference sequence). Trimming took 3 bases from V and 2 from J, leaving 11 bases between them. There are 14 residues in the CDR3. CDR3 DNA: TGTGCCAGTAGTATCGGCCAGGGAGCCTACGAGCAGTACTTC. Its protein product is CASSIGQGAYEQYF.

This clone came up a few times. The J gene is TRBJ2-3, the V gene TRBV11-2; D perhaps matches TRBD2 (6 bases). V gave up 3 bases and J gave up 12 bases, with 16 bases separating them. Germline V gene lookup returns CDR1 SGHAT and CDR2 FQNNGV. The CDR3 runs 13 residues. The CDR3 protein is CASSFGTELDQYF. As DNA, the CDR3 is TGTGCCAGCAGCTTCGGGACTGAACTTGACCAGTATTTT.

V and J are TRBV5-1 and TRBJ2-7; D is undetermined. The germline V and J ends were trimmed by 1 base and 2 bases, with 10 bases remaining between them. CDR3 length equals 14 residues. Germline V gene lookup returns CDR1 SGHRS and CDR2 YFSETQ. In DNA form, the CDR3 reads TGCGCCAGCAGCTTGAGGAATGGGGCCTACGAGCAGTACTTC. This codes for CASSLRNGAYEQYF.

This sequence joins TRBV2 and TRBJ2-5; possibly TRBD2 for D (5 bases). V was pared by 2 bases and J by 1 base, with 11 bases between. The length of the CDR3 is 15 residues. The V gene's germline CDR1 is SNHLY and CDR2 FYNNEI. The CDR3 loop reads CASSEIGEAQETQYF. CDR3 DNA sequence: TGTGCCAGCAGTGAAATCGGGGAAGCCCAAGAGACCCAGTACTTC.

As DNA, the CDR3 is TGTGCCAGCAGTCTACAGGGGAGTTTTCAGCCCCAGCATTTT. This sequence encodes CASSLQGSFQPQHF. The V gene is TRBV28, the J gene TRBJ1-5, with 7 nucleotides matching TRBD1. CDR1 MDHEN and CDR2 SYDVKM come from the germline V gene. The length of the CDR3 is 14 residues. V shed 5 bases, J shed 6 bases, and the junction held 7 bases outside the gene matches.

The chain carries TRBV7-9 and TRBJ2-3; the match to TRBD1 covers 7 bases. The CDR3 sequence is 11 residues long. The J segment lost 6 bases and the V segment lost 8 bases, leaving 2 bases of the junction unmatched. In germline, CDR1 is SEHNR, CDR2 FQNEAQ (reference sequence). In DNA form, the CDR3 reads TGTGCCAGCGGGGACAGTGATACGCAGTATTTT. Translating it yields CASGDSDTQYF.

The genes are TRBV6-5 and TRBJ1-1; D is perhaps TRBD1 (5 bases). The CDR3 extends over 15 amino acids. Per germline, CDR1 MNHEY and CDR2 SVGAGI. V lost 0 bases to trimming and J lost 4 bases, with 12 bases between them. The CDR3 sequence: CASSYSTDGGTEAFF. CDR3 in DNA: TGTGCCAGCAGTTACTCGACTGATGGGGGCACTGAAGCTTTCTTT.

The V gene is TRBV28, the J gene TRBJ2-7, with TRBD2 matching 9 bases. The CDR3 sequence is 14 residues long. V gave up 8 bases and J gave up 1 base; unmatched junction bases: 6. Per the germline V gene, CDR1 is MDHEN and CDR2 is SYDVKM. This CDR3 is CASYSGSSSYEQYF. The CDR3 bases are TGTGCCAGCTATAGCGGGAGTAGTTCCTACGAGCAGTACTTC.

The table lists this clone with a few counts. The V and J genes are TRBV28 and TRBJ1-1, with D possibly being TRBD1 (6 bases). Trimming cost V 4 bases and J 1 base, with 10 bases left between them. This CDR3 has 14 amino acids. The germline gives CDR1 MDHEN, CDR2 SYDVKM. This chain's CDR3 is CASSYLQGNTEAFF. CDR3 sequence (DNA): TGTGCCAGCAGTTATTTACAGGGGAACACTGAAGCTTTCTTT.

The chain uses TRBV13 and TRBJ2-3; the match to TRBD2 covers 11 bases. In germline, CDR1 is PRHDT, CDR2 FYEKMQ (reference sequence). The CDR3 is 15 residues long. Germline trimming cut 5 bases from V and 2 bases from J; bases unmatched to any gene: 3. CDR3 sequence reads: CASSQGLAATDTQYF. CDR3 sequence (DNA): TGTGCCAGCAGCCAGGGACTAGCGGCCACAGATACGCAGTATTTT.

This clone was seen only a few times. This chain joins TRBV6-1 and TRBJ2-7; tentative D call: TRBD1 (6 bases). V was cut by 6 bases and J by 4 bases, with 13 bases left in between. CDR3 length: 13 amino acids. The germline gives CDR1 MNHNS, CDR2 SASEGT. CDR3 amino acids: CASRGARAYEQYF. CDR3 DNA sequence: TGTGCCAGCAGGGGGGCCCGCGCGTACGAGCAGTACTTC.

The chain links TRBV9 to TRBJ2-2; the D is unclear. V lost 0 bases and J 7 bases, leaving 1 base between the germline ends. Looked up from germline, CDR1 is SGDLS and CDR2 is YYNGEE. CDR3 length: 11 residues. The CDR3 nucleotides read TGTGCCAGCAGCGTAGGCGGGGAGCTGTTTTTT. It yields the protein CASSVGGELFF. Full variable domain (remainder filled in from reference TRBV9 and TRBJ2-2): DSGVTQTPKHLITATGQRVTLRCSPRSGDLSVYWYQQSLDQGLQFLIQYYNGEERAKGNILERFSAQQFPDLHSELNLSSLELGDSALYFCASSVGGELFFGEGSRLTVL.